This TCR beta chain was recovered during a study of blood T cell repertoires in COVID-19. Study summary: From T cells, B-cell-depleted T cells, or PBMCs came the material, which was cDNA or gDNA.

Per the authors' pipeline: By means of reference gene primer amplification, nucleated cell counts were estimated. The table came from immunoSEQ multiplex PCR; TCRdb's copy has only in-frame clones and leaves some out. V, J and clone size are taken as reported in that table, and D and trimming were inferred from the DNA itself. The data show over 100,000 clones, roughly four fifths seen once. The CDR3 is made up of 12 amino acids. The germline gives CDR1 SGHVS, CDR2 FQNEAQ. Deletions cut 2 bases from V and 7 bases from J, with 8 bases between. The sequenced sample was peripheral blood. The chain is built from TRBV7-8 and TRBJ1-2; tentative D call: TRBD1 (6 bases). This TCR was recovered from a human donor in a cohort sampled during active COVID-19. CDR3 sequence reads: CASSLRDTGYTF. The CDR3 DNA is TGTGCCAGCAGCTTAAGGGACACTGGCTACACCTTC.